Given below is one T cell receptor beta chain in context. The antigen is unknown. CDR3 size: 13 residues. Germline values: CDR1 LGHNA, CDR2 YNFKEQ. The data originate from a study of CXCR3-negative and CXCR3-positive naive CD8 T cells. The study's findings and limits: More hydrophobic TRB CDR3s occurred in CXCR3-positive than in CXCR3-negative naive cells.

The naive CD8+ gate required CD45RO-CCR7+CD27+CD95- phenotype. In preparing the TRB cDNA libraries, 5' RACE with UMI labels was used. No DNA is given; TCRdb re-called the 5' RACE reads and lists each CDR3 protein once. The sample is made up of tens of thousands of distinct CDR3 sequences, and the top ten hold about 0.8% of it. This chain joins TRBV4-2 and TRBJ2-5. This clonotype was obtained from a human donor in good health. Some clones in this sample may be carry-over from other donors' samples. The specimen sequenced was naive CXCR3+ CD8+ T cells from blood. Described subset: CD45RO-CCR7+CD27+CD95- naive CD8+ T cells expressing CXCR3 (TNR3+). The CDR3 region is CASSQATQETQYF.